The sequence of this T cell receptor (beta chain) was determined in a study of follicular helper T cells after annual influenza vaccination. Clones were read by immunoSEQ multiplex PCR, and TCRdb kept only the in-frame ones, dropping some. This table has some 10,000 clones, approximately 80% appearing once. The time point: 2015-2016 season, 7 days after influenza vaccination. Sequenced here: CXCR5+ CD38- circulating T follicular helper cells from blood, sampled 7 days after influenza vaccination. Documented subset: circulating Tfh, non-naive CD4+CXCR5+PD-1+ (ICOS+CD38+ or ICOS-CD38-). This TCR derives from an adult who received the influenza vaccine.

The CDR3 protein is CASSTSGDSTDTQYF. For the CDR3, the DNA is TGTGCCAGTAGTACGAGCGGGGACAGCACAGATACGCAGTATTTT. The chain is built from TRBV19 and TRBJ2-3; 7 bases match TRBD2. Looked up from germline, CDR1 is LNHDA and CDR2 is SQIVND (reference sequence). With V trimmed by 4 bases and J by 0 bases, 4 bases remained unmatched. The CDR3 totals 15 residues.